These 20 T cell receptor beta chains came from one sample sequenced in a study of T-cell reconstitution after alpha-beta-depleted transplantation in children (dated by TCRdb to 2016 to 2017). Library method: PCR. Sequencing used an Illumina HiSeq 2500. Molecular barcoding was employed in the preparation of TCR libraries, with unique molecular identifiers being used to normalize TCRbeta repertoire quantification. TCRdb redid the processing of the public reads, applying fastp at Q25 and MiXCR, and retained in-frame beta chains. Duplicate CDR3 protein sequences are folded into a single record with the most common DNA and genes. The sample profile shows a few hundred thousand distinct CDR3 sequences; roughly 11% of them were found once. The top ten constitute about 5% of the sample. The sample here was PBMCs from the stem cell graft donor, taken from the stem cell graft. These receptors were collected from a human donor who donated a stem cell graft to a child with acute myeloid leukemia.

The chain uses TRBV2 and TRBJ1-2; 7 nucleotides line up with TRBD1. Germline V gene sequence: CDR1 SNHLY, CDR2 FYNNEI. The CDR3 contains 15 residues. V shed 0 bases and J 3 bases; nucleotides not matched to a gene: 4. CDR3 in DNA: TGTGCCAGCAGTGAAGCGGCCGGGACAGACTATGGCTACACCTTC. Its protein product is CASSEAAGTDYGYTF.

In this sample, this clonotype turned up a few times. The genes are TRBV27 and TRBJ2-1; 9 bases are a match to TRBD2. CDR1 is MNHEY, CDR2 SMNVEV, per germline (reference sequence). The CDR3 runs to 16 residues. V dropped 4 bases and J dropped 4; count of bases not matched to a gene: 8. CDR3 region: CASSSALAGKYNEQFF. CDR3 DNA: TGTGCCAGCAGTTCGGCCCTAGCGGGAAAGTACAATGAGCAGTTCTTC.

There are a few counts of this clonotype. The CDR3 spells CASSNRVGTGELFF. The DNA for the CDR3 is TGTGCCAGCAGTAACAGAGTGGGCACCGGGGAGCTGTTTTTT. The chain joins TRBV12-3 or TRBV12-4 to TRBJ2-2, with D uncertain. The CDR3 is made up of 14 amino acids. Between the trimmed V and J ends, which lost 5 bases and 4 bases, there was a span of 11 bases.

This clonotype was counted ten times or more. CDR3 in DNA: TGTGCCAGCAGCTCGGTACTAGCGAATGAGCAGTTCTTC. This codes for CASSSVLANEQFF. The genes are TRBV7-2 and TRBJ2-1, with 7 bases aligning to TRBD2. The CDR3 consists of 13 residues. V lost 4 bases and J lost 7; bases outside the gene matches: 4. The germline V gene encodes CDR1 SGHTA and CDR2 FQGNSA.

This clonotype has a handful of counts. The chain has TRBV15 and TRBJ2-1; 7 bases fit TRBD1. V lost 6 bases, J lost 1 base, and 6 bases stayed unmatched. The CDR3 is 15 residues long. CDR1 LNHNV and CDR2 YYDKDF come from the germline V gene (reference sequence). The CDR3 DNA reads TGTGCCACCAGGGGGACAGACCAGTCCTACAATGAGCAGTTCTTC. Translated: CATRGTDQSYNEQFF.

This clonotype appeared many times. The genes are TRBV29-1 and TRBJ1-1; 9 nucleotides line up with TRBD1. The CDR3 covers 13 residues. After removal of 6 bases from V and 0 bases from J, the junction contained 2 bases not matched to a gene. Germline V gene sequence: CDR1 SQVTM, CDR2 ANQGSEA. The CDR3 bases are TGCAGCGTGAGGGACAGGGTGAACACTGAAGCTTTCTTT. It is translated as CSVRDRVNTEAFF.

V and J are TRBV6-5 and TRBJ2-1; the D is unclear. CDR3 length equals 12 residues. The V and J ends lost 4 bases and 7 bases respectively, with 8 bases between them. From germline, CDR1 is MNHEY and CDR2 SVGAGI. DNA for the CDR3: TGTGCCAGCAGTTCCGAGTGGAATGAGCAGTTCTTC. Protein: CASSSEWNEQFF.

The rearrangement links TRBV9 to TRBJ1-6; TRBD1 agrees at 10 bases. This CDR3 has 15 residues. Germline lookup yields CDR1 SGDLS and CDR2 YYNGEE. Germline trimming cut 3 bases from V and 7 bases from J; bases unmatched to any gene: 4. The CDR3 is CASSGQGAINSPLHF. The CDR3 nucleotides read TGTGCCAGCAGCGGACAGGGGGCGATCAATTCACCCCTCCACTTT. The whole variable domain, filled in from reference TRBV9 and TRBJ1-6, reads DSGVTQTPKHLITATGQRVTLRCSPRSGDLSVYWYQQSLDQGLQFLIQYYNGEERAKGNILERFSAQQFPDLHSELNLSSLELGDSALYFCASSGQGAINSPLHFGNGTRLTVT.

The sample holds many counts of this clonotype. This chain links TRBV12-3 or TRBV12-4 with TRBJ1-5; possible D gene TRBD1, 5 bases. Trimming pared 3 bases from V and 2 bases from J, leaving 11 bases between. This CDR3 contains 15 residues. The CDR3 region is CASSLSGAGNQPQHF. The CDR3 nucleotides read TGTGCCAGCAGTTTGAGCGGGGCCGGCAATCAGCCCCAGCATTTT.

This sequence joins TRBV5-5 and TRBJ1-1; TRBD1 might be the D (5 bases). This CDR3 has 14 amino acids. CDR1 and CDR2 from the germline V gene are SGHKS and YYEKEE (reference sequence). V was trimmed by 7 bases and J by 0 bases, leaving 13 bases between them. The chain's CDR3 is CASCKQAMNTEAFF. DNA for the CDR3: TGTGCCAGCTGTAAACAGGCGATGAACACTGAAGCTTTCTTT.

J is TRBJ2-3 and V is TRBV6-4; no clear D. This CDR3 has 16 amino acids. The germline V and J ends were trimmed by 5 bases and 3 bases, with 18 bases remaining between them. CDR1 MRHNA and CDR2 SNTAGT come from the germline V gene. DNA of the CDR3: TGTGCCAGCAGTCCTTCCTCGGGCCACGGAACAGATACGCAGTATTTT. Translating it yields CASSPSSGHGTDTQYF.

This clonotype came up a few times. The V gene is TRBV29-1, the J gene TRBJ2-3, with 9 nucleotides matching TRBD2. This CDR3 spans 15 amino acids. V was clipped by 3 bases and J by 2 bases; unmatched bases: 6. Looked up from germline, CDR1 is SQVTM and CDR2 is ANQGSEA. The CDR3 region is CSVDGAGGFTDTQYF. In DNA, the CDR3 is TGCAGCGTTGATGGGGCGGGGGGGTTCACAGATACGCAGTATTTT.

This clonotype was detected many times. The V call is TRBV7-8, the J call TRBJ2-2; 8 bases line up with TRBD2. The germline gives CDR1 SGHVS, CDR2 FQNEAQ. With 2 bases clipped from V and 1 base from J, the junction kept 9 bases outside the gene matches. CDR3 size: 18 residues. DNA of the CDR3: TGTGCCAGCAGCTTAACCCCCTGGCTAGCGGGGAACACCGGGGAGCTGTTTTTT. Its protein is CASSLTPWLAGNTGELFF. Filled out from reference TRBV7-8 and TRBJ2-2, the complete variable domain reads GAGVSQSPRYKVAKRGQDVALRCDPISGHVSLFWYQQALGQGPEFLTYFQNEAQLDKSGLPSDRFFAERPEGSVSTLKIQRTQQEDSAVYLCASSLTPWLAGNTGELFFGEGSRLTVL.

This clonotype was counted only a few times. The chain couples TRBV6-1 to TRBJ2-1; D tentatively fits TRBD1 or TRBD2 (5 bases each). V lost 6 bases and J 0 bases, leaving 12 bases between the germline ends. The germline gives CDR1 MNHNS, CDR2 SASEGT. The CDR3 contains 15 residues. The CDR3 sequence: CASRRDGGSYNEQFF. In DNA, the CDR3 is TGTGCCAGCAGAAGAGATGGGGGCTCCTACAATGAGCAGTTCTTC.

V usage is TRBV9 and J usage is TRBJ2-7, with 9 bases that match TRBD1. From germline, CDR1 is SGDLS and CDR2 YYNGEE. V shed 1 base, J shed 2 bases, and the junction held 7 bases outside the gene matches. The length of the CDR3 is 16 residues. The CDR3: CASSVNGQGSTYEQYF. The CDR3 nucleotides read TGTGCCAGCAGCGTAAACGGACAGGGGTCAACCTACGAGCAGTACTTC.

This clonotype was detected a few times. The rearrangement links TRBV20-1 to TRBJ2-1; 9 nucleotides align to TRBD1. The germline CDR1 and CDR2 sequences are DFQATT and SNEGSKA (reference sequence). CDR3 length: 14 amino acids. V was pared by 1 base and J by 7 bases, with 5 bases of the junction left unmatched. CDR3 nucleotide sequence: TGCAGTGCTAGAGCCGGGACAGGGTTAAATGAGCAGTTCTTC. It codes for CSARAGTGLNEQFF.

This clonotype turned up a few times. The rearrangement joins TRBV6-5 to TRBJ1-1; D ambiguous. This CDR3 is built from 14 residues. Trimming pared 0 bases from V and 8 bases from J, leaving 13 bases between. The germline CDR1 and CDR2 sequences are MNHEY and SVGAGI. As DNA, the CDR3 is TGTGCCAGCAGTTACTCGAGTCAGTTCTTGGAAGCTTTCTTT. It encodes CASSYSSQFLEAFF.

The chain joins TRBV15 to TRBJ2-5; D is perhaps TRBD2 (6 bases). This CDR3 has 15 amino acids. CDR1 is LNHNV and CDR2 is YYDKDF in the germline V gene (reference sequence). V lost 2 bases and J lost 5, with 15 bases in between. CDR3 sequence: CATSRSRTSHETQYF. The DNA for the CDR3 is TGTGCCACCAGCAGAAGTAGAACTAGCCATGAGACCCAGTACTTC. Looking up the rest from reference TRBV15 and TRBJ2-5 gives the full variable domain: DAMVIQNPRYQVTQFGKPVTLSCSQTLNHNVMYWYQQKSSQAPKLLFHYYDKDFNNEADTPDNFQSRRPNTSFCFLDIRSPGLGDTAMYLCATSRSRTSHETQYFGPGTRLLVL.

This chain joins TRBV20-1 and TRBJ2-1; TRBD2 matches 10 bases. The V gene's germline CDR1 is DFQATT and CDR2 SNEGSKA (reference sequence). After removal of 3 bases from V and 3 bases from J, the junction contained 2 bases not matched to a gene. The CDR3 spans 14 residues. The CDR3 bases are TGCAGTGCTAGGGCTAGCGGGGGCTACAATGAGCAGTTCTTC. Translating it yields CSARASGGYNEQFF.

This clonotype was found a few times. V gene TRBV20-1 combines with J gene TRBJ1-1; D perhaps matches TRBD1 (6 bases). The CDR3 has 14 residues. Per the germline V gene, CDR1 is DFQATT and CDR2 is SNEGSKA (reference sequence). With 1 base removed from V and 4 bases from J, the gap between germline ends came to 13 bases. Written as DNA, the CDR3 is TGCAGTGCTAGAGGTACAGGGAGGGGCACTGAAGCTTTCTTT. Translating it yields CSARGTGRGTEAFF.